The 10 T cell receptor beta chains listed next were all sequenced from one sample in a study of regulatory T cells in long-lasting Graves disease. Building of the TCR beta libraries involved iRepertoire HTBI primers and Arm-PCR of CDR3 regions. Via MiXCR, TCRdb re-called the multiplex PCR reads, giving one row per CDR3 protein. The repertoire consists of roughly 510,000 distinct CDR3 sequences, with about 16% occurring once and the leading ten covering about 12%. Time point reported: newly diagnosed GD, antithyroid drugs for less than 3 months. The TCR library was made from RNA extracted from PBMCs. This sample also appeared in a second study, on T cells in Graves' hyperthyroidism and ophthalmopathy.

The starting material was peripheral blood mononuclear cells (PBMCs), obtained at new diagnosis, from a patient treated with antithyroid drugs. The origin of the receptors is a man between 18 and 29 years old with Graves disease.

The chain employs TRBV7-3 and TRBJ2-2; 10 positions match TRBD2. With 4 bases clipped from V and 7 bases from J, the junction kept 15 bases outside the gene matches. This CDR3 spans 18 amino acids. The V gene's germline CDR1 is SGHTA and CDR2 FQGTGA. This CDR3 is CASSSQGSGRAMGGELFF. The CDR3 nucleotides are TGTGCCAGCAGCTCCCAGGGGAGCGGGAGGGCAATGGGCGGGGAGCTGTTTTTT.

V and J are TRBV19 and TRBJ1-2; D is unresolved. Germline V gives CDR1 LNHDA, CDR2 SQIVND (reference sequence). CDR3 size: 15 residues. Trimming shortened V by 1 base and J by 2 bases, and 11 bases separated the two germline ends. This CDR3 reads CASSIGDGKNYGYTF. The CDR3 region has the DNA TGTGCCAGTAGTATAGGCGACGGGAAAAACTATGGCTACACCTTC.

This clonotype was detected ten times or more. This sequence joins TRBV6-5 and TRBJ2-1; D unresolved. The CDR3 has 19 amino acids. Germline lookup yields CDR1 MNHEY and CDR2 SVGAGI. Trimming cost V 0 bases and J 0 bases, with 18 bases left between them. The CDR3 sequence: CASSYSIPSDPSSYNEQFF. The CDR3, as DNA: TGTGCCAGCAGTTACTCGATACCTAGTGATCCGAGCTCCTACAATGAGCAGTTCTTC.

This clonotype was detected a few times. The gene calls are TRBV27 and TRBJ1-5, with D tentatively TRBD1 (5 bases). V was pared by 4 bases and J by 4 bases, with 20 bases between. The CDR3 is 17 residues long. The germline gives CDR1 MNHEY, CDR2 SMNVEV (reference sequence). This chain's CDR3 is CASSSVIRGRENQPQHF. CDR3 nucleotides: TGTGCCAGCAGTTCAGTCATCCGGGGCCGGGAGAATCAGCCCCAGCATTTT.

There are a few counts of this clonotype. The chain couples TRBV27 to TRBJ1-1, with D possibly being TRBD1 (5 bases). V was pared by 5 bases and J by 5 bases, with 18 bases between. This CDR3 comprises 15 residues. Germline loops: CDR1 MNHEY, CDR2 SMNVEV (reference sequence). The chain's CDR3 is CASSTRPSGRTEAFF. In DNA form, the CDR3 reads TGTGCCAGCAGTACCCGCCCGTCGGGGCGGACTGAAGCTTTCTTT.

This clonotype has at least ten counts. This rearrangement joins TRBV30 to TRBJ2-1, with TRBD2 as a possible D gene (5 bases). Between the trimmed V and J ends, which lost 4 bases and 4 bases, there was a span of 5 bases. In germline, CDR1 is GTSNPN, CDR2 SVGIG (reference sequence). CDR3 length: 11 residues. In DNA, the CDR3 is TGTGCCTGGACGGGATACAATGAGCAGTTCTTC. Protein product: CAWTGYNEQFF.

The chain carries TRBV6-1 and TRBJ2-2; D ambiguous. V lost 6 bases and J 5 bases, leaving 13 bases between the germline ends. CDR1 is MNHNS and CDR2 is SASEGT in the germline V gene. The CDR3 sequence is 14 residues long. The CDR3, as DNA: TGTGCCAGCAGAGTGTGGCACGCGACCGGGGAGCTGTTTTTT. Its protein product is CASRVWHATGELFF.

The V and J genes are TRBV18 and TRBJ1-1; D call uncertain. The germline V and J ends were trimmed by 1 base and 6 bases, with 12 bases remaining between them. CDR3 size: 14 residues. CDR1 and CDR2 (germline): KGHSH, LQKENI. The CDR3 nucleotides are TGTGCCAGCTCACCACTTGTGGGTTTGGCTGAAGCTTTCTTT. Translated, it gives CASSPLVGLAEAFF.

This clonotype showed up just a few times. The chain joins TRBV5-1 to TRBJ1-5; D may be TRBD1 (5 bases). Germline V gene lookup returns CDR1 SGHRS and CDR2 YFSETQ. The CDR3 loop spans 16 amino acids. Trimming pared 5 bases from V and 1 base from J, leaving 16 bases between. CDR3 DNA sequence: TGCGCCAGCAGATTGCGCAGGGCGAAGAGCAATCAGCCCCAGCATTTT. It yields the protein CASRLRRAKSNQPQHF.

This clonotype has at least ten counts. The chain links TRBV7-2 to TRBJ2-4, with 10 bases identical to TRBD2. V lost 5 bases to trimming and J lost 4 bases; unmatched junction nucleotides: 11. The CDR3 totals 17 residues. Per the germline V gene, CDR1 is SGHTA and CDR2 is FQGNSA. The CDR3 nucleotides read TGTGCCAGCAGCCCCCTTCTGGTACTAGCGGGAAAAAACATTCAGTACTTC. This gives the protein CASSPLLVLAGKNIQYF. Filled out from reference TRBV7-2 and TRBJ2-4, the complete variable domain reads GAGVSQSPSNKVTEKGKDVELRCDPISGHTALYWYRQSLGQGLEFLIYFQGNSAPDKSGLPSDRFSAERTGGSVSTLTIQRTQQEDSAVYLCASSPLLVLAGKNIQYFGAGTRLSVL.